This TCR beta chain was captured by sequencing in a study of T cells in Graves' hyperthyroidism and ophthalmopathy. Template material for amplifying TCR beta CDR3 regions consisted of RNA transcripts. The TCR CDR3 was amplified in a first-round RT-PCR using the HTBI primer set. TCRdb analysed the multiplex PCR reads with MiXCR anew, one entry per CDR3 protein. The sample has under 650,000 distinct CDR3 sequences; about a sixth are singletons. Graves' hyperthyroidism was deemed stable absent ophthalmopathy progression within 18 months. Study results and caveats: The model identified upcoming ophthalmopathy a median approximately 6.5 months ahead of onset. The blood repertoire included most of the expanded thyroid clonotypes above 0.001.

This clonotype has a handful of counts. Its antigen is currently unknown. At one boundary the junction diverges from the germline segment, which might be a read error. This CDR3 contains 15 residues. Germline V CDR1 and CDR2: KGHDR, SFDVKD. V usage is TRBV24-1 and J usage is TRBJ2-1; 8 positions match TRBD1. Specimen: blood. The sequence was obtained from a woman aged 25 to 39 with Graves' hyperthyroidism. The DNA for the CDR3 is TGTGACACCAGTGATCCCTCAGGGGGCCACAATGAGCAGTTCTTC. It translates to CDTSDPSGGHNEQFF.